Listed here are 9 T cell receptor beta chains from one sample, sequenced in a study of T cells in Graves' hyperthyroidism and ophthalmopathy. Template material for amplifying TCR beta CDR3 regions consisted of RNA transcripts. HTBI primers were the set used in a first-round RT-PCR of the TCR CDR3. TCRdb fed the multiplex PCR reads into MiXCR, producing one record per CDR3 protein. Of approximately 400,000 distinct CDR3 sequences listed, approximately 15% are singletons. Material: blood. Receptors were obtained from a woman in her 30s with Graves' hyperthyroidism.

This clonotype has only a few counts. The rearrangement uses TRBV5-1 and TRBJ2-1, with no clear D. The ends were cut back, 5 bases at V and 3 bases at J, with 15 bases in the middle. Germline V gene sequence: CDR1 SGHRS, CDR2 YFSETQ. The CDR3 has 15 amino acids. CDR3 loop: CASSLHVGFYNEQFF. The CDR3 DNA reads TGCGCCAGCAGTTTGCATGTTGGGTTCTACAATGAGCAGTTCTTC.

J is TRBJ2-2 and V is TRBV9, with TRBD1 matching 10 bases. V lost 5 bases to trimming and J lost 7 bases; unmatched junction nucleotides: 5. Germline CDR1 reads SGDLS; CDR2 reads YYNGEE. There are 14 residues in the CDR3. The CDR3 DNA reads TGTGCCAGCAGAGGGACAGGGGAGATCGGGGAGCTGTTTTTT. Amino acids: CASRGTGEIGELFF.

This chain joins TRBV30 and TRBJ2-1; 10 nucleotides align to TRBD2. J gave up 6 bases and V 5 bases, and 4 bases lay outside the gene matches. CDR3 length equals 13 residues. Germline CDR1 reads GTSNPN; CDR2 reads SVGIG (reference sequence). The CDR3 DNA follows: TGTGCCTGGTGGCTAGCGGGAGTCAATGAGCAGTTCTTC. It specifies CAWWLAGVNEQFF.

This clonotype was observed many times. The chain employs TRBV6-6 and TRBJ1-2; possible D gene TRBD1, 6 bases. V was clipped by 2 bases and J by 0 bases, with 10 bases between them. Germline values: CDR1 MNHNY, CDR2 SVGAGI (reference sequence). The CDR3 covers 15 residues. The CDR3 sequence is CASSYRRDTNYGYTF. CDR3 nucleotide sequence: TGTGCCAGCAGTTACCGCAGGGACACTAACTATGGCTACACCTTC.

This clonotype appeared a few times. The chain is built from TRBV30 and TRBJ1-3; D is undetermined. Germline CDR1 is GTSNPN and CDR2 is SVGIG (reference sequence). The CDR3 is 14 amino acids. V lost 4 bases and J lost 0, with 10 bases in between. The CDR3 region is CAWISSYSGNTIYF. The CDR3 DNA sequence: TGTGCCTGGATATCCAGTTACTCTGGAAACACCATATATTTT.

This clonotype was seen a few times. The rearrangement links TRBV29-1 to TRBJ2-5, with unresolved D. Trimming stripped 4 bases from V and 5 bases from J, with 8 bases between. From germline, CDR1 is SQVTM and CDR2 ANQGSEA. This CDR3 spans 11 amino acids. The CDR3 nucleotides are TGCAGCGTTGTTAGTCCCGAGACCCAGTACTTC. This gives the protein CSVVSPETQYF.

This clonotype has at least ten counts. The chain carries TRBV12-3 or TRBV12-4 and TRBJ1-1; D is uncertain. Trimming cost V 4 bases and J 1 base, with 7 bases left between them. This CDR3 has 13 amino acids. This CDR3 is CASSWAENTEAFF. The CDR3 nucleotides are TGTGCCAGCAGTTGGGCGGAGAACACTGAAGCTTTCTTT.

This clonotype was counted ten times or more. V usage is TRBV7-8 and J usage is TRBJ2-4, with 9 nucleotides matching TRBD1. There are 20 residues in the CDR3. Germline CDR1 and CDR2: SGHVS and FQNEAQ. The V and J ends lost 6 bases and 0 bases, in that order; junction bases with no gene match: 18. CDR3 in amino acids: CASSPRPGQGIFLAKNIQYF. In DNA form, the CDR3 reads TGTGCCAGCAGTCCCAGGCCGGGACAGGGAATTTTCCTAGCCAAAAACATTCAGTACTTC. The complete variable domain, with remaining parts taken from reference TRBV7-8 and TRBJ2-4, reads GAGVSQSPRYKVAKRGQDVALRCDPISGHVSLFWYQQALGQGPEFLTYFQNEAQLDKSGLPSDRFFAERPEGSVSTLKIQRTQQEDSAVYLCASSPRPGQGIFLAKNIQYFGAGTRLSVL.

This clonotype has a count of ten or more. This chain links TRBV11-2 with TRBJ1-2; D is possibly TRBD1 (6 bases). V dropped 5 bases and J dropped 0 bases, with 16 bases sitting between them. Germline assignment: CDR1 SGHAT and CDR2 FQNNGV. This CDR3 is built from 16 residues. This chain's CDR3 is CASSPGAKWTNYGYTF. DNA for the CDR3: TGTGCCAGCAGCCCGGGGGCCAAATGGACTAACTATGGCTACACCTTC.